The rows below give T cell receptor beta chains drawn from one sample of a study of cytomegalovirus exposure and HLA in healthy donors. The method was immunoSEQ multiplex PCR; TCRdb's version includes in-frame clones alone and lacks a portion of them. The sample has tens of thousands of clones, less than 85% seen once. The sequencing input was PBMCs. Receptors originate from a woman in her forties or fifties in good health and CMV-seronegative. CDR3s leave out the opening cysteine and the closing phenylalanine or tryptophan. Expanded clones are given a class, and other clones once, few, many or no size at all.

v_gene	abundance	j_gene	CDR3aa
TRBV7-2	NA	TRBJ1-6	ASSLLQGGNSPLH
TRBV11-2	few	TRBJ2-1	ASSMRGPTYNEQF
TRBV2	NA	TRBJ1-1	ASTLVTEAF
TRBV27	NA	TRBJ1-2	ASSLSQKNNYGYT
TRBV27	once	TRBJ2-1	ASSLPPGQF
TRBV28	NA	TRBJ2-7	ASRSDRGLYEQY
TRBV18	NA	TRBJ1-6	ASSLHETGHNSPLH
TRBV30	NA	TRBJ1-4	AWSPAGTSNEKLF
TRBV7-3	NA	TRBJ1-1	ASSTDRNTEAF
TRBV6-1	NA	TRBJ2-2	ASGGGRASTGELF
TRBV4-1	NA	TRBJ1-1	ASSHLGSGANTEAF
TRBV7-9	NA	TRBJ2-7	ASSSSSDWLLEQY
TRBV7-9	NA	TRBJ2-2	ASSLAGAYTGELF
TRBV6-1	few	TRBJ1-2	ASSPGTGKYGYT
TRBV5-8	NA	TRBJ2-7	ASSLAIAGGGTYEQY
TRBV7-8	once	TRBJ1-5	ASSYRGDQPQH
TRBV9	once	TRBJ1-4	ASSPGQRPATNEKLF
TRBV28	NA	TRBJ2-7	ASSLRGAYEQY
TRBV11-2	NA	TRBJ2-2	ASSGGQANTGELF